Listed below are T cell receptor beta chains from one sample, sequenced in a study of cytomegalovirus exposure and HLA in healthy donors. Clones were sequenced by immunoSEQ multiplex PCR, and TCRdb holds only the in-frame ones, with some missing. Here the sample spans 140,000 to 150,000 clones, over 75% being singletons. Source material: PBMCs. These receptors were taken from a woman younger than 45 in good health and CMV-seronegative. Each CDR3 is given without its conserved first and last residue. The order of the fields is J gene, D gene, V gene, CDR3 protein. D genes are given only for firm matches.

J gene: TRBJ1-2; D gene: TRBD1; V gene: TRBV6-5; CDR3 protein: ASSRTGGALGYT
J gene: TRBJ2-7; D gene: NA; V gene: TRBV12-5; CDR3 protein: ASGLGRDIKSYEQY
J gene: TRBJ1-5; D gene: TRBD1; V gene: TRBV4-1; CDR3 protein: ASSPGTGPLINQPQH
J gene: TRBJ1-3; D gene: NA; V gene: TRBV5-5; CDR3 protein: ASSRTDSSGNTIY
J gene: TRBJ1-2; D gene: NA; V gene: TRBV7-9; CDR3 protein: ASTPGGLGYT
J gene: TRBJ1-4; D gene: TRBD1; V gene: TRBV5-4; CDR3 protein: ASGDQGAEKLF
J gene: TRBJ2-2; D gene: TRBD2; V gene: TRBV30; CDR3 protein: AWSVHRGRVTGELF
J gene: TRBJ2-1; D gene: NA; V gene: TRBV19; CDR3 protein: ASSARDMSSYNEQF
J gene: TRBJ2-2; D gene: NA; V gene: TRBV4-3; CDR3 protein: ASSQDRLNTGELF
J gene: TRBJ2-3; D gene: NA; V gene: TRBV2; CDR3 protein: ASRQGGTDTQY
J gene: TRBJ2-1; D gene: NA; V gene: TRBV11-2; CDR3 protein: ASSLRGFSSYNEQF
J gene: TRBJ2-5; D gene: NA; V gene: TRBV25-1; CDR3 protein: ASSEWTVQETQY
J gene: TRBJ2-7; D gene: TRBD1; V gene: TRBV2; CDR3 protein: ASSNPGQAYEQY
J gene: TRBJ2-1; D gene: NA; V gene: TRBV4-1; CDR3 protein: ASSKRRPRQSSYNEQF
J gene: TRBJ2-7; D gene: TRBD2; V gene: TRBV7-8; CDR3 protein: ASSLTTSGLTYEQY
J gene: TRBJ2-2; D gene: TRBD2; V gene: TRBV11-3; CDR3 protein: ASSFGRASGKYTGELF
J gene: TRBJ2-7; D gene: NA; V gene: TRBV5-1; CDR3 protein: ASSPLQGTYEQY
J gene: TRBJ1-1; D gene: NA; V gene: TRBV7-9; CDR3 protein: ASSPGGAAEAF
J gene: TRBJ1-1; D gene: NA; V gene: TRBV6-5; CDR3 protein: ASSYKRPQNTEAF
J gene: TRBJ2-2; D gene: NA; V gene: TRBV5-1; CDR3 protein: ASSLAGSYTGELF
J gene: TRBJ2-3; D gene: TRBD1; V gene: TRBV9; CDR3 protein: ASSFGAGQGEADTQY
J gene: TRBJ1-1; D gene: NA; V gene: TRBV7-9; CDR3 protein: ASSPRTRNGNTEAF
J gene: TRBJ1-3; D gene: NA; V gene: TRBV2; CDR3 protein: ASGQFSGNTIY
J gene: TRBJ1-5; D gene: NA; V gene: TRBV5-4; CDR3 protein: ASSLDAGSNQPQH
J gene: TRBJ1-5; D gene: NA; V gene: TRBV7-2; CDR3 protein: ASSLEGRIDQPQH
J gene: NA; D gene: NA; V gene: TRBV30; CDR3 protein: AGMGGAYSYEQY
J gene: TRBJ1-3; D gene: NA; V gene: TRBV5-1; CDR3 protein: ASSLEGTSSGNTIY
J gene: TRBJ2-7; D gene: NA; V gene: TRBV29-1; CDR3 protein: SVEISGRGYEQY
J gene: TRBJ2-1; D gene: TRBD2; V gene: TRBV19; CDR3 protein: ASTAGGTHSEQF
J gene: TRBJ1-4; D gene: TRBD1; V gene: TRBV4-1; CDR3 protein: ASSQETGQGGEKLF
J gene: TRBJ1-2; D gene: NA; V gene: TRBV5-5; CDR3 protein: ASRPDSFYGYT
J gene: TRBJ2-1; D gene: NA; V gene: TRBV7-7; CDR3 protein: ASSPGTYNEQF
J gene: TRBJ1-2; D gene: NA; V gene: TRBV29-1; CDR3 protein: SASVLYGYT
J gene: TRBJ1-1; D gene: TRBD1; V gene: TRBV9; CDR3 protein: ASSHSGTGQNTEAF
J gene: TRBJ1-1; D gene: NA; V gene: TRBV29-1; CDR3 protein: SVRRDSMNTEAF
J gene: TRBJ2-7; D gene: NA; V gene: TRBV5-8; CDR3 protein: ASSLVRGGPLVFPNEQY
J gene: TRBJ1-1; D gene: TRBD1; V gene: TRBV4-1; CDR3 protein: ASSQLTVRDRGLRSTEAF
J gene: TRBJ2-2; D gene: NA; V gene: TRBV2; CDR3 protein: ASSAEPGTGELF
J gene: TRBJ2-4; D gene: TRBD2; V gene: TRBV5-1; CDR3 protein: ASSLRGGLAGRHKNIQY
J gene: TRBJ1-5; D gene: NA; V gene: TRBV16; CDR3 protein: ASSTGNSNQPQH
J gene: TRBJ2-7; D gene: TRBD1; V gene: TRBV19; CDR3 protein: ASSSGTGAYEQY
J gene: TRBJ2-1; D gene: NA; V gene: TRBV7-8; CDR3 protein: ASSSRESYNEQF
J gene: TRBJ2-4; D gene: TRBD2; V gene: TRBV4-1; CDR3 protein: ASSHEGLAGGRAKNIQY
J gene: TRBJ1-4; D gene: NA; V gene: TRBV5-1; CDR3 protein: ASSLAPGGDEKLF
J gene: TRBJ2-5; D gene: NA; V gene: TRBV5-6; CDR3 protein: ASSLAGRGETQY
J gene: TRBJ2-3; D gene: TRBD2; V gene: TRBV5-5; CDR3 protein: ASSSAGADTQY
J gene: TRBJ2-3; D gene: NA; V gene: TRBV5-1; CDR3 protein: ASSPDSTDTQY
J gene: TRBJ2-7; D gene: TRBD2; V gene: TRBV7-2; CDR3 protein: ASSGSGPSYEQY
J gene: TRBJ1-5; D gene: NA; V gene: TRBV5-1; CDR3 protein: ASSLAFNQPQH
J gene: TRBJ1-4; D gene: NA; V gene: TRBV5-8; CDR3 protein: ASSLGGSTEEKLF
J gene: TRBJ1-4; D gene: TRBD1; V gene: TRBV7-2; CDR3 protein: ASSLVPTGGNEKLF
J gene: TRBJ2-1; D gene: NA; V gene: TRBV19; CDR3 protein: ASSIKPTGNEQF